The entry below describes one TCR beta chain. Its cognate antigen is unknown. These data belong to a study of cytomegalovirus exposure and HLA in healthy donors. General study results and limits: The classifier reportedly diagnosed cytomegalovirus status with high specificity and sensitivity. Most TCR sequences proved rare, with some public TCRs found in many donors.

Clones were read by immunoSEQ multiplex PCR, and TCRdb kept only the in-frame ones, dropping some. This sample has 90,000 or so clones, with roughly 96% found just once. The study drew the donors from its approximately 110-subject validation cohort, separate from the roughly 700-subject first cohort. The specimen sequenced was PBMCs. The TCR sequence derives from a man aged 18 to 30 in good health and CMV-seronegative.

Here the CDR3 DNA reads TGCGCCAGCAGCTTTACAGGGGGGGGGAACAGTAATGAAAAACTGTTTTTT. Amino acids: CASSFTGGGNSNEKLFF. The J gene is TRBJ1-4, the V gene TRBV5-1; TRBD1 matches 8 bases. CDR1 and CDR2 from the germline V gene are SGHRS and YFSETQ. This CDR3 is built from 17 residues. The J segment lost 4 bases and the V segment lost 2 bases, leaving 10 bases of the junction unmatched. The whole variable domain, remainder taken from reference TRBV5-1 and TRBJ1-4, is KAGVTQTPRYLIKTRGQQVTLSCSPISGHRSVSWYQQTPGQGLQFLFEYFSETQRNKGNFPGRFSGRQFSNSRSEMNVSTLELGDSALYLCASSFTGGGNSNEKLFFGSGTQLSVL.